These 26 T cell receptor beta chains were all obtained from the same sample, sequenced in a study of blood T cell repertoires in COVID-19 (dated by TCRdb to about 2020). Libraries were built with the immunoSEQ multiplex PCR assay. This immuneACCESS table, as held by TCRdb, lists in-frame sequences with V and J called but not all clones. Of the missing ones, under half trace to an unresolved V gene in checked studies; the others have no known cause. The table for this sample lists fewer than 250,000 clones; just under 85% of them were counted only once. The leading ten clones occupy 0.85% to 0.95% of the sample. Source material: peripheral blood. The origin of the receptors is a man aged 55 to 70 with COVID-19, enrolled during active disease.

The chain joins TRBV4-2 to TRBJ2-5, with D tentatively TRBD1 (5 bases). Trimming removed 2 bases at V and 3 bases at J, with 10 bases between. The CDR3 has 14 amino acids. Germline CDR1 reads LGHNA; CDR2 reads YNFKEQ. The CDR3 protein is CASSQPTGEETQYF. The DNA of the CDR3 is TGTGCCAGCAGCCAACCTACAGGTGAAGAGACCCAGTACTTC.

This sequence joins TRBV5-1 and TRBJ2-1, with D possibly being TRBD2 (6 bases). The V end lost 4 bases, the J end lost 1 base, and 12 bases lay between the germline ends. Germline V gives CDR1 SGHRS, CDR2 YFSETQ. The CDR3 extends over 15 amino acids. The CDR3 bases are TGCGCCAGCAGCATCGGGACTCCTTCCTACAATGAGCAGTTCTTC. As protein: CASSIGTPSYNEQFF.

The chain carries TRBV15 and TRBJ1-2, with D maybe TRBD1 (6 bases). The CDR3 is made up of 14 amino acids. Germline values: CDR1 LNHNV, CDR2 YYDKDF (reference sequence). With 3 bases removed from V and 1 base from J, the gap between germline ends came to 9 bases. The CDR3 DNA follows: TGTGCCACCAGCAGGTTGGACAGTAACTATGGCTACACCTTC. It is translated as CATSRLDSNYGYTF.

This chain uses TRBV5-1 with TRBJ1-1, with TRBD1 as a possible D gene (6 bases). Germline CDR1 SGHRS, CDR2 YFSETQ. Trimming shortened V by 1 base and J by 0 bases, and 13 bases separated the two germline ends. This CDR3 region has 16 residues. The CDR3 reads CASSLTMGHMNTEAFF. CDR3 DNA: TGCGCCAGCAGCTTGACAATGGGACACATGAACACTGAAGCTTTCTTT. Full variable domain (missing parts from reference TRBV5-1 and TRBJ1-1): KAGVTQTPRYLIKTRGQQVTLSCSPISGHRSVSWYQQTPGQGLQFLFEYFSETQRNKGNFPGRFSGRQFSNSRSEMNVSTLELGDSALYLCASSLTMGHMNTEAFFGQGTRLTVV.

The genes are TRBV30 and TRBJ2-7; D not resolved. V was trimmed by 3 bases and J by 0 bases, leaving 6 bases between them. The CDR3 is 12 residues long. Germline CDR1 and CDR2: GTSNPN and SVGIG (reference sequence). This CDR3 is CAWSHNSYEQYF. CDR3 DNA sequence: TGTGCCTGGAGCCACAACTCCTACGAGCAGTACTTC.

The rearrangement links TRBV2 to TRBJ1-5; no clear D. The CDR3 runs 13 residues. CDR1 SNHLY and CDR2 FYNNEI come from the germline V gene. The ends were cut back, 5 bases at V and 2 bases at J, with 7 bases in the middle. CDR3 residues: CASSLTRNQPQHF. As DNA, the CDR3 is TGTGCCAGCAGTTTGACACGCAATCAGCCCCAGCATTTT.

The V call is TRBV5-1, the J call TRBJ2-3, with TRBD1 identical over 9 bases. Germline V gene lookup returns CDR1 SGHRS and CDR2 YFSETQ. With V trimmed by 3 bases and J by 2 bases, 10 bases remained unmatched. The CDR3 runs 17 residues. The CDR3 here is CASSSAGTGTVTDTQYF. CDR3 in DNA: TGCGCCAGCAGCTCCGCCGGGACAGGGACCGTCACAGATACGCAGTATTTT.

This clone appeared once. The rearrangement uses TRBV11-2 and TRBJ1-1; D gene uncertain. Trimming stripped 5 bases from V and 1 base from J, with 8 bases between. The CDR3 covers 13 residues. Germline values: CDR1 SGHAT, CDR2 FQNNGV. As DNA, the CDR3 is TGTGCCAGCAGCGCGGGATGGAACACTGAAGCTTTCTTT. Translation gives CASSAGWNTEAFF.

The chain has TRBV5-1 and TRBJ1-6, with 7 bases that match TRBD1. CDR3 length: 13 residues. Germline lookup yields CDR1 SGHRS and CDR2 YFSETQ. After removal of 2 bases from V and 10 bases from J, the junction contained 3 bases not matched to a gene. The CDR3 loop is CASSLNRGSPLHF. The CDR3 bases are TGCGCCAGCAGCTTAAACAGGGGATCACCCCTCCACTTT.

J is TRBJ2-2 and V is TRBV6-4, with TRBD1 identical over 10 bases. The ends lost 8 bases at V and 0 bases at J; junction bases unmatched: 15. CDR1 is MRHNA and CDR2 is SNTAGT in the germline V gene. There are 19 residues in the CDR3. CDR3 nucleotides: TGTGCCAGCCGTAAGAGTATCGGGACAGGGGCTCCGAACACCGGGGAGCTGTTTTTT. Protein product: CASRKSIGTGAPNTGELFF.

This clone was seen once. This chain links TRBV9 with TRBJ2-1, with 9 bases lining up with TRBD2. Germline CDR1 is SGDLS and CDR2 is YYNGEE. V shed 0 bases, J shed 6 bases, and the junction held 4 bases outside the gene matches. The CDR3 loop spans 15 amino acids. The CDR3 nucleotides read TGTGCCAGCAGCGTAGGGACTAGCGAATCCAATGAGCAGTTCTTC. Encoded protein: CASSVGTSESNEQFF.

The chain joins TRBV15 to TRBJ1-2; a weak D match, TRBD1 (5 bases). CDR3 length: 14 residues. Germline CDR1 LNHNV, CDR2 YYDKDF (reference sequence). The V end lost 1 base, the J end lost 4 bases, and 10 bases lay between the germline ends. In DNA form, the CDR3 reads TGTGCCACCAGCAGAGTTAAACAGGTCTATGGCTACACCTTC. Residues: CATSRVKQVYGYTF.

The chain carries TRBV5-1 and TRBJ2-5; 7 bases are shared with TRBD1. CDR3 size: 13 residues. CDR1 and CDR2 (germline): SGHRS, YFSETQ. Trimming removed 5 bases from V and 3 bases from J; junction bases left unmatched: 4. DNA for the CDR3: TGCGCCAGCAGGAAAGGGACAGAAGAGACCCAGTACTTC. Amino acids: CASRKGTEETQYF.

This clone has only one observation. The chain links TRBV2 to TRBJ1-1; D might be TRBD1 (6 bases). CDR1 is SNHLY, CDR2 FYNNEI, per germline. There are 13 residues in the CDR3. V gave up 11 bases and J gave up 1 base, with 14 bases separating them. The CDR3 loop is CAGSTGPNTEAFF. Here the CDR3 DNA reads TGTGCCGGATCGACAGGACCGAACACTGAAGCTTTCTTT.

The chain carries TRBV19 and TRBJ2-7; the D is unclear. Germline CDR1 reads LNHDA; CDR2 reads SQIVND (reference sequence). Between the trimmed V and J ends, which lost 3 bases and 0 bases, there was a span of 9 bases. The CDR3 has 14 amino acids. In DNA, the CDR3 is TGTGCCAGTAGTATCTCCAGTCCCTCCTACGAGCAGTACTTC. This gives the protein CASSISSPSYEQYF.

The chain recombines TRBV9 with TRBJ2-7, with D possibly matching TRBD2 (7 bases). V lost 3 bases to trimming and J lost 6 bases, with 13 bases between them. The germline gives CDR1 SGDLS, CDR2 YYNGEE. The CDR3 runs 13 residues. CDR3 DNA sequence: TGTGCCAGCAGCGACTACAGGGAGGGCGAGCAGTACTTC. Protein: CASSDYREGEQYF.

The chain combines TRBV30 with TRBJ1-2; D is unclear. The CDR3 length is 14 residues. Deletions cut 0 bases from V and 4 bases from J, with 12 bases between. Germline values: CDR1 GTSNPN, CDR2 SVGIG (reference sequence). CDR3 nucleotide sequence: TGTGCCTGGAGTGTTGGTTCCGGAGGCTATGGCTACACCTTC. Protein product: CAWSVGSGGYGYTF.

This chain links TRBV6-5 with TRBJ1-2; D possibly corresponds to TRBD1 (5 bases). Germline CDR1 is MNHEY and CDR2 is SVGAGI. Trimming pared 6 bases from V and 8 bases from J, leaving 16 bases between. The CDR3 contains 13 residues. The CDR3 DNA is TGTGCCAGCAGCCCAGGGCGCCCCATCGGCTACACCTTC. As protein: CASSPGRPIGYTF.

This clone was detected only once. The CDR3 sequence: CASSLGRDKELRNEQYF. Here the CDR3 DNA reads TGTGCCAGCAGTTTGGGGAGGGATAAAGAGTTGAGAAACGAGCAGTACTTC. This chain links TRBV28 with TRBJ2-7; 7 bases match TRBD2. In germline, CDR1 is MDHEN, CDR2 SYDVKM. This CDR3 has 17 residues. V gave up 3 bases and J gave up 5 bases; unmatched junction bases: 16. Variable domain in full (rest from reference TRBV28 and TRBJ2-7): DVKVTQSSRYLVKRTGEKVFLECVQDMDHENMFWYRQDPGLGLRLIYFSYDVKMKEKGDIPEGYSVSREKKERFSLILESASTNQTSMYLCASSLGRDKELRNEQYFGPGTRLTVT.

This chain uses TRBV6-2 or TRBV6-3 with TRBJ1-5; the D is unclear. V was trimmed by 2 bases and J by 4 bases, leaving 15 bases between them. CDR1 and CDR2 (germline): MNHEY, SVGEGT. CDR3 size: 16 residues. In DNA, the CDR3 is TGTGCCAGCAGTTACCCCACGGCTAGAGAAAATCAGCCCCAGCATTTT. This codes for CASSYPTARENQPQHF.

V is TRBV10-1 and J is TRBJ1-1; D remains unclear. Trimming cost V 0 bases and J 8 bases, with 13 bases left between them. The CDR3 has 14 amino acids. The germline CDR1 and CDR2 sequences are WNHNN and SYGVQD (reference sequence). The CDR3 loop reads CASSESVGVSEAFF. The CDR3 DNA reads TGCGCCAGCAGTGAGTCGGTCGGGGTCTCCGAAGCTTTCTTT.

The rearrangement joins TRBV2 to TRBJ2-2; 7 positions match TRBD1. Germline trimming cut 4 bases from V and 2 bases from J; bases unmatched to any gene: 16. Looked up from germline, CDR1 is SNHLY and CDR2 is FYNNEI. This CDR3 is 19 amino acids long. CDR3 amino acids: CASSVKQGRADLNTGELFF. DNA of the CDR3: TGTGCCAGCAGTGTAAAACAGGGGCGAGCCGATTTAAACACCGGGGAGCTGTTTTTT. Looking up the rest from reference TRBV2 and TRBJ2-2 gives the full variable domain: EPEVTQTPSHQVTQMGQEVILRCVPISNHLYFYWYRQILGQKVEFLVSFYNNEISEKSEIFDDQFSVERPDGSNFTLKIRSTKLEDSAMYFCASSVKQGRADLNTGELFFGEGSRLTVL.

CDR3 coding DNA: TGTGCCAGCAGCTTAGCATCCGGGAGTGCATCGGCTTTCTTT. This translates into CASSLASGSASAFF. This chain links TRBV7-2 with TRBJ1-1; D call uncertain. Germline CDR1 and CDR2: SGHTA and FQGNSA. The CDR3 runs 14 residues. V was cut by 0 bases and J by 11 bases, with 16 bases left in between.

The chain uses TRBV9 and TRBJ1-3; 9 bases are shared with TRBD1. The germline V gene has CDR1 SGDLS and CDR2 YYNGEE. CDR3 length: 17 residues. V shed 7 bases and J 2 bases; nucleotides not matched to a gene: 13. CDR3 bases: TGTGCCAGCGCTGATGGGGGACAGGGAAGCCCTGGAAACACCATATATTTT. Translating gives CASADGGQGSPGNTIYF.

The CDR3 protein is CASSSFTGDEQYF. In DNA form, the CDR3 reads TGTGCCAGCAGTTCCTTCACAGGGGACGAGCAGTACTTC. This chain joins TRBV6-5 and TRBJ2-7, with TRBD1 identical over 7 bases. Germline V gene sequence: CDR1 MNHEY, CDR2 SVGAGI. This CDR3 has 13 residues. V dropped 4 bases and J dropped 5; count of bases not matched to a gene: 5.

The CDR3 loop is CSVEDRSGSKHEQYF. The CDR3 nucleotides read TGCAGCGTTGAAGATCGTAGCGGGAGTAAGCACGAGCAGTACTTC. The V gene is TRBV29-1, the J gene TRBJ2-7, with 9 positions matching TRBD2. The CDR3 has 15 residues. V dropped 0 bases and J dropped 5; count of bases not matched to a gene: 8. Germline CDR1 reads SQVTM; CDR2 reads ANQGSEA.